The next 24 T cell receptor beta chains were all read from a single sample in a study of cytomegalovirus exposure and HLA in healthy donors. 60 Vbeta and 13 Jbeta primers were used in PCR. TCRdb keeps only in-frame clones here, not all; method: immunoSEQ multiplex PCR. In the table there are some 84,000 clones, roughly 73% of which are singletons. Sequencing was carried out using PBMCs. These receptors originate from a boy aged 10-17 years in good health and CMV-seronegative.

The chain uses TRBV6-4 and TRBJ1-2; D remains ambiguous. The CDR3 length is 14 residues. V lost 3 bases and J lost 6, with 14 bases in between. From germline, CDR1 is MRHNA and CDR2 SNTAGT. CDR3 loop: CASSDTRALNGYTF. CDR3 DNA: TGTGCCAGCAGTGATACGAGGGCCCTTAATGGCTACACCTTC.

V usage is TRBV7-2 and J usage is TRBJ2-1, with 14 bases fitting TRBD2. In germline, CDR1 is SGHTA, CDR2 FQGNSA. J lost 12 bases, V lost 6 bases, and 13 bases had no gene match. The CDR3 is 16 amino acids. The CDR3 sequence is CASSNRPGTSGGVQFF. The CDR3 DNA follows: TGTGCCAGCAGTAATCGCCCCGGGACTAGCGGGGGAGTGCAGTTCTTC.

The J gene is TRBJ1-1, the V gene TRBV29-1; the D is unclear. Looked up from germline, CDR1 is SQVTM and CDR2 is ANQGSEA. The CDR3 has 13 amino acids. Trimming took off 2 bases at V and 0 bases at J, with 7 bases between the two ends. CDR3 protein: CSVEHDMNTEAFF. DNA of the CDR3: TGCAGCGTTGAACACGACATGAACACTGAAGCTTTCTTT.

The chain employs TRBV4-1 and TRBJ2-7; tentatively, D is TRBD2 (7 bases). The germline V and J ends were trimmed by 0 bases and 3 bases, with 15 bases remaining between them. Germline-derived CDR1 and CDR2 are MGHRA and YSYEKL. The CDR3 runs 16 residues. CDR3 in DNA: TGCGCCAGCAGCCAAGAATGGGCGGGGGCCATCTACGAGCAGTACTTC. The encoded protein is CASSQEWAGAIYEQYF.

This sequence joins TRBV5-1 and TRBJ2-7; D ambiguous. CDR3 length equals 15 residues. Trimming took off 4 bases at V and 3 bases at J, with 17 bases between the two ends. Germline V CDR1 and CDR2: SGHRS, YFSETQ. The CDR3 loop is CASSVVSEYFYEQYF. CDR3 sequence (DNA): TGCGCCAGCAGCGTGGTTAGTGAATATTTCTACGAGCAGTACTTC.

The J gene is TRBJ2-1, the V gene TRBV29-1; 11 bases align to TRBD2. The CDR3 extends over 18 amino acids. With 5 bases clipped from V and 0 bases from J, the junction kept 12 bases outside the gene matches. The V gene's germline CDR1 is SQVTM and CDR2 ANQGSEA. Here the CDR3 reads CSVQAGTSGLSSYNEQFF. CDR3 sequence (DNA): TGCAGCGTTCAAGCCGGGACTAGCGGTTTAAGCTCCTACAATGAGCAGTTCTTC.

The rearrangement links TRBV18 to TRBJ1-1, with 7 bases that match TRBD1. The CDR3 consists of 15 residues. J gave up 1 base and V 0 bases, and 2 bases lay outside the gene matches. From germline, CDR1 is KGHSH and CDR2 LQKENI. The CDR3 loop reads CASSPPGQKNTEAFF. DNA for the CDR3: TGTGCCAGCTCACCACCGGGACAGAAGAACACTGAAGCTTTCTTT.

V is TRBV4-3 and J is TRBJ1-2; a possible D gene is TRBD1 (6 bases). Looked up from germline, CDR1 is LGHNA and CDR2 is YSLEER. This CDR3 region has 15 residues. V lost 1 base and J 4 bases, leaving 13 bases between the germline ends. The DNA for the CDR3 is TGCGCCAGCAGCCAAGTCACAGGGAACGGCTATGGCTACACCTTC. This gives the protein CASSQVTGNGYGYTF.

The chain combines TRBV7-2 with TRBJ2-2; maybe TRBD2 (5 bases). The CDR3 has 13 residues. CDR1 is SGHTA and CDR2 is FQGNSA in the germline V gene. V was trimmed by 1 base and J by 6 bases, leaving 6 bases between them. In nucleotides, the CDR3 is TGTGCCAGCAGCTTAGGAGGGTCCGGGGAGCTGTTTTTT. Protein product: CASSLGGSGELFF.

V and J are TRBV6-5 and TRBJ2-5; 7 positions agree with TRBD1. This CDR3 is 16 amino acids long. Germline values: CDR1 MNHEY, CDR2 SVGAGI. The trim removed 4 bases at V and 1 base at J, leaving 9 bases unmatched. CDR3 DNA sequence: TGTGCCAGCAGTTTCCTTGCAAGGGGGCCCCAAGAGACCCAGTACTTC. It yields the protein CASSFLARGPQETQYF.

The rearrangement joins TRBV29-1 to TRBJ2-1, with 7 bases fitting TRBD2. The trim removed 7 bases at V and 0 bases at J, leaving 3 bases unmatched. Per the germline V gene, CDR1 is SQVTM and CDR2 is ANQGSEA. This CDR3 is built from 13 residues. The CDR3 reads CSGRGSSYNEQFF. The CDR3 DNA reads TGCAGCGGCCGCGGGAGCTCCTACAATGAGCAGTTCTTC.

This rearrangement joins TRBV28 to TRBJ2-7; 9 bases are shared with TRBD1. CDR3 length: 14 residues. The junction had 9 bases not matched to a gene; V was cut back by 7 bases and J by 5 bases. Per germline, CDR1 MDHEN and CDR2 SYDVKM. CDR3 in DNA: TGTGCCAGCACTCCGGGACAGGGTAACAACGAGCAGTACTTC. This sequence encodes CASTPGQGNNEQYF.

This clone was detected a few times. V is TRBV9 and J is TRBJ1-2; D call uncertain. V lost 4 bases to trimming and J lost 3 bases, with 7 bases between them. The germline V gene has CDR1 SGDLS and CDR2 YYNGEE. This CDR3 has 12 amino acids. The CDR3 sequence: CASSREDYGYTF. DNA for the CDR3: TGTGCCAGCAGCCGGGAGGACTATGGCTACACCTTC.

CDR3 loop: CASSSTGDYNGYTF. The CDR3 DNA is TGTGCCAGCAGCTCTACAGGGGATTACAATGGCTACACCTTC. The chain uses TRBV28 and TRBJ1-2, with 7 positions matching TRBD1. The CDR3 is 14 residues long. V lost 6 bases, J lost 6 bases, and 10 bases stayed unmatched. Germline CDR1 and CDR2: MDHEN and SYDVKM.

The rearrangement joins TRBV29-1 to TRBJ2-7; D is possibly TRBD1 (6 bases). CDR1 and CDR2 (germline): SQVTM, ANQGSEA. The V and J ends lost 4 bases and 4 bases respectively, with 8 bases between them. The CDR3 has 11 amino acids. As DNA, the CDR3 is TGCAGCGTTGTAAGGGGGTACGAGCAGTACTTC. Protein product: CSVVRGYEQYF.

This rearrangement joins TRBV27 to TRBJ2-7; 7 bases map to TRBD2. This CDR3 has 14 residues. The germline V gene has CDR1 MNHEY and CDR2 SMNVEV (reference sequence). V was pared by 6 bases and J by 0 bases, with 5 bases of the junction left unmatched. The DNA for the CDR3 is TGTGCCAGCAGCACGAGCGGGGTCTCCTACGAGCAGTACTTC. Translation gives CASSTSGVSYEQYF.

The chain has TRBV5-1 and TRBJ1-2, with D unresolved. This CDR3 contains 12 residues. V was pared by 0 bases and J by 7 bases, with 7 bases between. Per germline, CDR1 SGHRS and CDR2 YFSETQ. The CDR3 sequence is CASSLGLTGYTF. CDR3 sequence (DNA): TGCGCCAGCAGCTTGGGGCTCACTGGCTACACCTTC.

The CDR3 bases are TGTGCCAGCAGTTTACCCGGTTTAAAACTGTTTTTT. This encodes CASSLPGLKLFF. The chain recombines TRBV28 with TRBJ1-4; no definite D call. V dropped 2 bases and J dropped 10 bases, with 8 bases sitting between them. This CDR3 is 12 amino acids long. Germline loops: CDR1 MDHEN, CDR2 SYDVKM.

The rearrangement links TRBV5-1 to TRBJ1-1; D is unclear. Germline V gene lookup returns CDR1 SGHRS and CDR2 YFSETQ. The length of the CDR3 is 13 residues. V was pared by 4 bases and J by 1 base, with 8 bases between. The CDR3 loop reads CASSVWRNTEAFF. Here the CDR3 DNA reads TGCGCCAGCAGCGTTTGGAGGAACACTGAAGCTTTCTTT.

The V call is TRBV5-1, the J call TRBJ2-2, with a possible D match to TRBD1 (6 bases). Trimming pared 4 bases from V and 2 bases from J, leaving 9 bases between. The CDR3 extends over 14 amino acids. CDR1 and CDR2 from the germline V gene are SGHRS and YFSETQ. The CDR3 sequence: CASSRDTNTGELFF. In DNA form, the CDR3 reads TGCGCCAGCAGCCGGGACACCAACACCGGGGAGCTGTTTTTT.

The chain is built from TRBV27 and TRBJ1-5; D is unresolved. The germline gives CDR1 MNHEY, CDR2 SMNVEV (reference sequence). Deletions cut 3 bases from V and 4 bases from J, with 7 bases between. The CDR3 consists of 13 residues. The CDR3 region has the DNA TGTGCCAGCAGTTTGGCAGGAAATCAGCCCCAGCATTTT. It encodes CASSLAGNQPQHF.

The chain has TRBV7-2 and TRBJ2-1; a possible D gene is TRBD2 (6 bases). Looked up from germline, CDR1 is SGHTA and CDR2 is FQGNSA. There are 14 residues in the CDR3. With 3 bases removed from V and 3 bases from J, the gap between germline ends came to 9 bases. Here the CDR3 reads CASSFGGGYNEQFF. The CDR3 nucleotides are TGTGCCAGCAGCTTCGGGGGAGGCTACAATGAGCAGTTCTTC.

This clone has just one count. CDR3 residues: CASSLSQGANTEAFF. CDR3 nucleotide sequence: TGTGCCAGCAGCCTATCACAGGGGGCCAACACTGAAGCTTTCTTT. The chain carries TRBV7-2 and TRBJ1-1, with 9 bases identical to TRBD1. CDR1 is SGHTA, CDR2 FQGNSA, per germline. V lost 5 bases and J lost 2; bases outside the gene matches: 6. There are 15 residues in the CDR3.

The V call is TRBV11-2, the J call TRBJ2-2; weak D call: TRBD1 (5 bases). This CDR3 spans 15 amino acids. Germline CDR1 is SGHAT and CDR2 is FQNNGV. Trimming shortened V by 1 base and J by 3 bases, and 9 bases separated the two germline ends. The CDR3 DNA is TGTGCCAGCAGCTTAGTAGGGGTGTACACCGGGGAGCTGTTTTTT. Amino acid sequence: CASSLVGVYTGELFF.